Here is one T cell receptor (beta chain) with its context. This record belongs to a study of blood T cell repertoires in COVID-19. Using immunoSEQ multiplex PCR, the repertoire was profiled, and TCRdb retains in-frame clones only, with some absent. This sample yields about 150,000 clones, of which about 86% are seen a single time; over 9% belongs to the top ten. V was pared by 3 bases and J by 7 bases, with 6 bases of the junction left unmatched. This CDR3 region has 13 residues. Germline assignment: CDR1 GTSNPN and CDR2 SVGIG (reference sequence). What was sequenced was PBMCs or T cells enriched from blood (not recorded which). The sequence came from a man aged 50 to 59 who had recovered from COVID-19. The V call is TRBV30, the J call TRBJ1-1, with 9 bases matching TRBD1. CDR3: CAWREQGAGEAFF. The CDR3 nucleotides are TGTGCCTGGAGAGAACAGGGGGCGGGTGAAGCTTTCTTT.